This T cell receptor (beta chain) was retrieved from a study of blood T cell repertoires in COVID-19. On the study more broadly: Collection of acute and convalescent COVID-19 samples took place in the United States, Italy and Spain.

The CDR3 has 14 amino acids. Germline lookup yields CDR1 MDHEN and CDR2 SYDVKM. After removal of 7 bases from V and 6 bases from J, the junction contained 9 bases not matched to a gene. Participants had their cohort set by participant-reported clinical history. Authors' methods: Reference gene primer amplification gave nucleated cell count estimates. This table comes from immunoSEQ multiplex PCR, and its TCRdb copy is limited to in-frame clones, with some not included. That table is the source of V, J and clone size, and D and trimming were worked out from the DNA. The sample records about 210,000 clones, 87% being singletons.

The specimen was PBMCs or T cells enriched from blood (not recorded which). The chain has TRBV28 and TRBJ2-5, with 9 bases lining up with TRBD2. The clonotype originates from a man aged 25-45 years in a cohort exposed to, infected with or recovered from COVID-19 (not recorded which). CDR3 DNA sequence: TGTGCCAGCAAATTTAGCGGGAGCGGAAAGACCCAGTACTTC. Translation: CASKFSGSGKTQYF.